This TCR beta chain was identified during a study of T-cell reconstitution after alpha-beta-depleted transplantation in children (dated by TCRdb to between 2015 and 2016). Regarding the study in general: Using TCR repertoire profiling, the study followed T-cell immune reconstitution in a quantitative way in children after TCRalphabeta/CD19-depleted allogeneic hematopoietic cell transplantation.

Overall study results and their limits: The apparently early recovery of alphabetaT-cell counts about two months after transplant reportedly depended on only several hundred rapidly expanded clones that came from non-depleted graft cells. The high TCRbeta diversity at day 60 in some patients was ascribed to recipient T cells and intrathymic progenitors that had survived conditioning. Over the following months the frequencies of hyperexpanded clones went down, and after one year T-cell counts and TCRbeta diversity were mostly credited to newly produced T cells.

Per the publication, the treatment or condition label means: allogeneic hematopoietic cell transplantation with graft depleted of TCRalphabeta T cells and CD19 B cells. TCRalphabeta/CD19-depleted allogeneic hematopoietic cell grafts were given to the transplant recipients, all of whom were children. This clonotype was seen only a few times. There is no known antigen for this receptor. No base quality values were provided; no much bigger clone lies one nucleotide off. The CDR3 covers 15 residues, taking in both the cysteine and the phenylalanine. Of all the DNA, just the CDR3 is kept, 45 bases in frame from base 1. The germline V end is reduced by 6 bases and the J end by 8 bases; junction bases left unmatched: 10. As encoded in the germline V gene (reference sequence), CDR1 is DFQATT while CDR2 is SNEGSKA. The library was prepared using PCR. For sequencing, an Illumina HiSeq 2500 was employed. TCR libraries were prepared with molecular barcoding, using unique molecular identifiers to normalize TCRbeta repertoire quantification. TCRdb reprocessed the public reads (quality trimming at Q25 with fastp, clone calling with MiXCR) and kept in-frame beta chains. Each CDR3 protein gets just one entry, which takes the most common genes and DNA from the rows behind it. This sample comprises roughly 340,000 distinct CDR3 sequences, around 15% of them detected only once. The ten largest clones represent around 41% of the sample.

The source of this sequence is a male patient aged 2 to 9 who had a stem cell transplant for acute lymphoblastic leukemia, so the T cells may come from the graft donor. This sample comprised PBMCs, mostly from graft donor cells, obtained 360 days after TCRalphabeta/CD19-depleted stem cell transplant. This chain is built from TRBV20-1 and TRBJ2-3, and 14 junctional nucleotides match TRBD2. In nucleotides, the sequence is TGCAGTGCAGACTCGGGACTAGCGGGAGAGGGTACGCAGTATTTT. This gives the protein CSADSGLAGEGTQYF.